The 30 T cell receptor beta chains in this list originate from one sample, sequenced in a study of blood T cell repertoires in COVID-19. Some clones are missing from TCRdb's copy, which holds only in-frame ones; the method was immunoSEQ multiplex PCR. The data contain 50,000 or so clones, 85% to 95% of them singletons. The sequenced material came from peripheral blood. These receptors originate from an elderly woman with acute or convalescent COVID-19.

The CDR3: CAWTQDRDENNSPLHF. CDR3 in DNA: TGTGCCTGGACCCAGGACCGGGATGAGAATAATTCACCCCTCCACTTT. The V call is TRBV30, the J call TRBJ1-6; no reliable D call. The CDR3 spans 16 residues. Trimming shortened V by 4 bases and J by 5 bases, and 18 bases separated the two germline ends. Germline CDR1 is GTSNPN and CDR2 is SVGIG (reference sequence).

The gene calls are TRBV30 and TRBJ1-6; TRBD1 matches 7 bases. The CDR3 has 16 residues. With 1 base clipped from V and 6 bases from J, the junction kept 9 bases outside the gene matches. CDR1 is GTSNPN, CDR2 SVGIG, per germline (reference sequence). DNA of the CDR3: TGTGCCTGGAGTGCCGAGAGGGGGCGAGGTAATTCACCCCTCCACTTT. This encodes CAWSAERGRGNSPLHF.

The CDR3 DNA sequence: TGTGCCAGCAGCTGGGACAGGTCTCCGGAAAACATTCAGTACTTC. Translating it yields CASSWDRSPENIQYF. This sequence joins TRBV7-8 and TRBJ2-4; TRBD1 matches 8 bases. This CDR3 is 15 amino acids long. J was trimmed by 5 bases and V by 4 bases; bases with no gene match: 7. Looked up from germline, CDR1 is SGHVS and CDR2 is FQNEAQ.

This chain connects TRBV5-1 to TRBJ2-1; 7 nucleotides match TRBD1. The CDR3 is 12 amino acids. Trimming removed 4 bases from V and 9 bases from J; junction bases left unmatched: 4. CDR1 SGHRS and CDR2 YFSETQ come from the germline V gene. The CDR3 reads CASSPTGIEQFF. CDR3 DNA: TGCGCCAGCAGCCCGACAGGGATTGAGCAGTTCTTC.

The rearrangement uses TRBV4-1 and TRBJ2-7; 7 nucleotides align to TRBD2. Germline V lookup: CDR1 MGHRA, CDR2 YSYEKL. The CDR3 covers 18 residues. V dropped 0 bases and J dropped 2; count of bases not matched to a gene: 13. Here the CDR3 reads CASSQDWEAASGTYEQYF. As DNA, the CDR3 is TGCGCCAGCAGCCAAGATTGGGAGGCGGCTAGCGGAACCTACGAGCAGTACTTC.

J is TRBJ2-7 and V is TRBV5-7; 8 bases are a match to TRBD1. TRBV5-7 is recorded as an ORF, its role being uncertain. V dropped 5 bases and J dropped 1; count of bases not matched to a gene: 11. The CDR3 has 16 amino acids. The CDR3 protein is CASSTGGKIPSYEQYF. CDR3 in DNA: TGTGCCAGCAGTACAGGGGGTAAAATCCCATCCTACGAGCAGTACTTC.

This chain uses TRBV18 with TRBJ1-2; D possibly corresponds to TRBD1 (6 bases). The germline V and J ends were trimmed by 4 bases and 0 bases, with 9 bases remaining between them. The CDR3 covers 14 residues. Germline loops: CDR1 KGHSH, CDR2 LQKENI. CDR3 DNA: TGTGCCAGCTCACAGGGGGAAACTAACTATGGCTACACCTTC. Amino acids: CASSQGETNYGYTF.

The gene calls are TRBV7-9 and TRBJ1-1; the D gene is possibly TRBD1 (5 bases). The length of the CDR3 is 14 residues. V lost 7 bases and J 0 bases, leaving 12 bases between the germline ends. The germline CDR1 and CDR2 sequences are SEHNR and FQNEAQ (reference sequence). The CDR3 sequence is CASKRDGMNTEAFF. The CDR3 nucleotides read TGTGCCAGCAAGCGGGACGGCATGAACACTGAAGCTTTCTTT.

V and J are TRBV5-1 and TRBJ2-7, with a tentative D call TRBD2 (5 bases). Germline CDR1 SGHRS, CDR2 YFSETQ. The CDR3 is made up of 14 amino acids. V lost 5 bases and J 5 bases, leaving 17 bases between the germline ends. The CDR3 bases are TGCGCCAGCAGGCCCCGGGATTATCCCCACGAGCAGTACTTC. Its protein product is CASRPRDYPHEQYF. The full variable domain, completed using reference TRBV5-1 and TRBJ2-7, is KAGVTQTPRYLIKTRGQQVTLSCSPISGHRSVSWYQQTPGQGLQFLFEYFSETQRNKGNFPGRFSGRQFSNSRSEMNVSTLELGDSALYLCASRPRDYPHEQYFGPGTRLTVT.

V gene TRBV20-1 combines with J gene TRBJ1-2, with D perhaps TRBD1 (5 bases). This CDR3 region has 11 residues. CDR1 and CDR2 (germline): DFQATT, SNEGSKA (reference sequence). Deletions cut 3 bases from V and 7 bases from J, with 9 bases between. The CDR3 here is CSASREGGYTF. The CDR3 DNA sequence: TGCAGTGCTAGCAGGGAAGGTGGCTACACCTTC.

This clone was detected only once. Here the CDR3 DNA reads TGTGCCAGCAGCGCGGACAGGGGCTCTGGAAACACCATATATTTT. Protein sequence: CASSADRGSGNTIYF. J is TRBJ1-3 and V is TRBV9, with 9 bases identical to TRBD1. Per the germline V gene, CDR1 is SGDLS and CDR2 is YYNGEE. This CDR3 is 15 amino acids long. Unmatched junction bases numbered 1, after V lost 3 bases and J lost 0 bases.

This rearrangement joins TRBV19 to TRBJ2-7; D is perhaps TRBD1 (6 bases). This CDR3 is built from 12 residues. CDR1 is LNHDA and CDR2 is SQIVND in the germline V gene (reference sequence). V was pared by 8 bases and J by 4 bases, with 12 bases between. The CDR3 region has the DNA TGTGCCAGTTCCGGGACACAATACGAGCAGTACTTC. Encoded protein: CASSGTQYEQYF.

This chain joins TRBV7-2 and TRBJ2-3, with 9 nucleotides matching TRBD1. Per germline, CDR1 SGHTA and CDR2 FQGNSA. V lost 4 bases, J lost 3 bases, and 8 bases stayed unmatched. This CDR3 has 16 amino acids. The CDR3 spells CASSSAQGAQTDTQYF. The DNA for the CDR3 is TGTGCCAGCAGCTCAGCACAGGGGGCGCAAACAGATACGCAGTATTTT.

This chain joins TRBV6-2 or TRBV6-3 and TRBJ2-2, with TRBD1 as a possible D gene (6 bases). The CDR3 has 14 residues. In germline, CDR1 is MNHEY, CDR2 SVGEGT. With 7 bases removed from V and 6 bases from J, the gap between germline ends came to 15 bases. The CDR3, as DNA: TGTGCCAGCATCCCGACAGGACCGGCCGGGGAGCTGTTTTTT. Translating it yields CASIPTGPAGELFF.

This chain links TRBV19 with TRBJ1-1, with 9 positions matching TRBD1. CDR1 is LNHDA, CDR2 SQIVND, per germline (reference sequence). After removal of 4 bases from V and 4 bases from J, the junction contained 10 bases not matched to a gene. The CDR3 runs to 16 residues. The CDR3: CASSNTGGDFLTEAFF. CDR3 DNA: TGTGCCAGTAGTAACACAGGGGGCGACTTTCTCACTGAAGCTTTCTTT.

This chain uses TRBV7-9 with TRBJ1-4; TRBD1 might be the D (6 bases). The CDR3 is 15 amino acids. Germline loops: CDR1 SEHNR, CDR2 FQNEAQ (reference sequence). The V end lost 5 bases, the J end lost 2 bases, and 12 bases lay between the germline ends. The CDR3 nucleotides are TGTGCCAGCAGCCCACAGGGCCCCACTAATGAAAAACTGTTTTTT. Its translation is CASSPQGPTNEKLFF. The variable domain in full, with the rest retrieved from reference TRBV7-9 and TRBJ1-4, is DTGVSQNPRHKITKRGQNVTFRCDPISEHNRLYWYRQTLGQGPEFLTYFQNEAQLEKSRLLSDRFSAERPKGSFSTLEIQRTEQGDSAMYLCASSPQGPTNEKLFFGSGTQLSVL.

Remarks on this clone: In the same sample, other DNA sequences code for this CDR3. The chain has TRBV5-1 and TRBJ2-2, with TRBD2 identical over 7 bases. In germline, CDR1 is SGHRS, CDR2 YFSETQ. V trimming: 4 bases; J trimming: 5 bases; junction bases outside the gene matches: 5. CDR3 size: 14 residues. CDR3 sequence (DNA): TGCGCCAGCAGCCCGGGAGGCAATACCGGGGAGCTGTTTTTT. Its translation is CASSPGGNTGELFF.

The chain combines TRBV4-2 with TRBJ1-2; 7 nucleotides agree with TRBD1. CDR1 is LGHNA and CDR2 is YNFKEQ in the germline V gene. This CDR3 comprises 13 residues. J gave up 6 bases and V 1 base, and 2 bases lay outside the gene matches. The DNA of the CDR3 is TGTGCCAGCAGCCAAGTCCAGGGGGATGGCTACACCTTC. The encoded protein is CASSQVQGDGYTF.

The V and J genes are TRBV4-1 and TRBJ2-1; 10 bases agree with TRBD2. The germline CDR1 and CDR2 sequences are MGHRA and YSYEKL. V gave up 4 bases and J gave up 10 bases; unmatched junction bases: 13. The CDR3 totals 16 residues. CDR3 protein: CASSPLGAGGPREQFF. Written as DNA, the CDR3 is TGCGCCAGCAGCCCCCTGGGAGCGGGAGGGCCGAGGGAGCAGTTCTTC.

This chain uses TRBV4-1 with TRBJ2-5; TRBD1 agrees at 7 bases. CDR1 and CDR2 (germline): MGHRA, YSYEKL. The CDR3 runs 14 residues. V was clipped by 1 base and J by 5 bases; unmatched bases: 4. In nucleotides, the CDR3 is TGCGCCAGCAGCCAAGCAGGGGGTCGGGAGACCCAGTACTTC. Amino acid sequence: CASSQAGGRETQYF.

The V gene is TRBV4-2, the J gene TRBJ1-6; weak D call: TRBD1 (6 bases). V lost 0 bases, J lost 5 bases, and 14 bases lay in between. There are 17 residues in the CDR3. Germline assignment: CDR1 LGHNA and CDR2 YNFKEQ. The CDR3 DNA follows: TGTGCCAGCAGCCAAGATTTTTACAGGGCAGATAATTCACCCCTCCACTTT. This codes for CASSQDFYRADNSPLHF.

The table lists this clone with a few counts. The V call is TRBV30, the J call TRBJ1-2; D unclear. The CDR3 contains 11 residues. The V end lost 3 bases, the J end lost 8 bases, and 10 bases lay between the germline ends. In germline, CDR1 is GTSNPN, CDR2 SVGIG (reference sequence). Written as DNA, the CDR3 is TGTGCCTGGAGCGAGGGATACGGCTACACCTTC. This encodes CAWSEGYGYTF.

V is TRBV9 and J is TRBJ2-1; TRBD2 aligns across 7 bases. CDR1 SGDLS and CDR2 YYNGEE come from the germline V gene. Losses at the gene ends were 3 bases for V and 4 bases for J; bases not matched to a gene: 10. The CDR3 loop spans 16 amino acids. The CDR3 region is CASSAGGLAAYNEQFF. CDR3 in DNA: TGTGCCAGCAGCGCTGGGGGTCTAGCGGCGTACAATGAGCAGTTCTTC.

CDR3 sequence (DNA): TGTGCCAGCAGCCAAGAGGGCGGGAGGGCGCGAAATGAGCAGTTCTTC. Protein sequence: CASSQEGGRARNEQFF. This sequence joins TRBV3-1 (or the pseudogene TRBV3-2) and TRBJ2-1; 9 nucleotides line up with TRBD2. The J segment lost 7 bases and the V segment lost 0 bases, leaving 7 bases of the junction unmatched. CDR1 is LGHDT, CDR2 YNNKEL, per germline (reference sequence). CDR3 length: 16 residues.

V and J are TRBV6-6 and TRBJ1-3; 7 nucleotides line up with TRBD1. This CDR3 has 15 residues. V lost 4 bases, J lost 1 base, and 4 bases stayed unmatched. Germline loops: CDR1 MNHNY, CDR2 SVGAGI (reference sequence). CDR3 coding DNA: TGTGCCAGCAGTTCACGGGGACAGTCTGGAAACACCATATATTTT. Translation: CASSSRGQSGNTIYF.

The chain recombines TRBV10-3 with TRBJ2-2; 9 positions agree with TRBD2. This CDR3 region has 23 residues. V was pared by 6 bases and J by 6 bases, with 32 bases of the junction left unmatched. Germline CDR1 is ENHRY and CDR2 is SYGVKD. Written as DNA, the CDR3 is TGTGCCATCAGCGAACCCCCACCCCCTAGCGGGACCCGATTATGTTTAATTCCCGGGGAGCTGTTTTTT. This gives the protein CAISEPPPPSGTRLCLIPGELFF.

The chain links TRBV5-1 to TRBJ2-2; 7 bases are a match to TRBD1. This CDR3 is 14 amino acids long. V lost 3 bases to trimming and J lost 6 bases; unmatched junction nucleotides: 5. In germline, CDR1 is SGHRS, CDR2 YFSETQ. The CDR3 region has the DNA TGCGCCAGCAGCTATACAGGGGAATCCGGGGAGCTGTTTTTT. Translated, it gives CASSYTGESGELFF.

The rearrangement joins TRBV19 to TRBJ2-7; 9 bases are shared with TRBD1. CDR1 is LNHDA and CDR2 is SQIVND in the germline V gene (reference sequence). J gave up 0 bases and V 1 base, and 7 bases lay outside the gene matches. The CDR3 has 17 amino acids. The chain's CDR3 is CASSIVTGTGNSYEQYF. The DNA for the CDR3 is TGTGCCAGTAGTATAGTGACCGGGACAGGGAACTCCTACGAGCAGTACTTC.

The CDR3 bases are TGCAGCGCCCGGGAGGGCTACAATGAGCAGTTCTTC. This sequence encodes CSAREGYNEQFF. V is TRBV29-1 and J is TRBJ2-1, with 8 bases identical to TRBD2. Per the germline V gene, CDR1 is SQVTM and CDR2 is ANQGSEA. V was clipped by 7 bases and J by 3 bases; unmatched bases: 2. The CDR3 is 12 amino acids.

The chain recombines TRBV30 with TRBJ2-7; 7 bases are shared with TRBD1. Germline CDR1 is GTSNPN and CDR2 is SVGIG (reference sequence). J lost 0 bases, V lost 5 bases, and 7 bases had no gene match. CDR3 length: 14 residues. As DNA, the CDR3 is TGTGCCTGGGGGGACAGTTGGAGCTCCTACGAGCAGTACTTC. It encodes CAWGDSWSSYEQYF. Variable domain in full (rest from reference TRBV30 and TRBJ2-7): SQTIHQWPATLVQPVGSPLSLECTVEGTSNPNLYWYRQAAGRGLQLLFYSVGIGQISSEVPQNLSASRPQDRQFILSSKKLLLSDSGFYLCAWGDSWSSYEQYFGPGTRLTVT.